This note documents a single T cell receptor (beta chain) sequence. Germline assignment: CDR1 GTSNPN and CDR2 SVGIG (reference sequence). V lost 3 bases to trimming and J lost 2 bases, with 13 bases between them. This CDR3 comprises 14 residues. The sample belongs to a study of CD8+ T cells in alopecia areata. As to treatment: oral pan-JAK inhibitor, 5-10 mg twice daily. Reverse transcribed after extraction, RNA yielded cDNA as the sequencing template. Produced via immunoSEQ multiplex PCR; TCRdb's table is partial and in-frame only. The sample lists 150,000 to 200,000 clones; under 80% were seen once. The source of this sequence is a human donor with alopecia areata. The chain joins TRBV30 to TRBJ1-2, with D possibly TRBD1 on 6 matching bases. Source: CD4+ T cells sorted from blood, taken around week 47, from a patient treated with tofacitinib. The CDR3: CAWSPGQLNYGYTF. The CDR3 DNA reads TGTGCCTGGAGCCCCGGACAGTTAAACTATGGCTACACCTTC.